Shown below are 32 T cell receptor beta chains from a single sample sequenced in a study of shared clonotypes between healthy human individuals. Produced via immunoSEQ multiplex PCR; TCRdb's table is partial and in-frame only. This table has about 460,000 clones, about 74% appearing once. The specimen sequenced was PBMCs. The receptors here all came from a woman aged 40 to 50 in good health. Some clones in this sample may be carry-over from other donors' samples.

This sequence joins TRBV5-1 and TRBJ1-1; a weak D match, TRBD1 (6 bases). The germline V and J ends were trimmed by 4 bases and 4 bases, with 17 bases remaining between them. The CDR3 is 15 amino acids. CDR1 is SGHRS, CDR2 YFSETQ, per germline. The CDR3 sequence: CASSRGGQIFTEAFF. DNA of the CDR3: TGCGCCAGCAGCCGAGGGGGACAAATTTTCACTGAAGCTTTCTTT. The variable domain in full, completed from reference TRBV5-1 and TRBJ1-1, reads KAGVTQTPRYLIKTRGQQVTLSCSPISGHRSVSWYQQTPGQGLQFLFEYFSETQRNKGNFPGRFSGRQFSNSRSEMNVSTLELGDSALYLCASSRGGQIFTEAFFGQGTRLTVV.

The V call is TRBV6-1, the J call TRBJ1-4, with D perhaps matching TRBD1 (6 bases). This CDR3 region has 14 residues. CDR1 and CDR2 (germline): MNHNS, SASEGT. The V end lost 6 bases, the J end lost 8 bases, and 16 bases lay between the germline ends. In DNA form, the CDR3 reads TGTGCCAGCAGCGGTGGGGACATTCGAGAAAAACTGTTTTTT. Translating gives CASSGGDIREKLFF.

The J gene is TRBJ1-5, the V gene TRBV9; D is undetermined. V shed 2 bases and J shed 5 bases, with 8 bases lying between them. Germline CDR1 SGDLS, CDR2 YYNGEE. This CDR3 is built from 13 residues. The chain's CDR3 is CASSVFLDQPQHF. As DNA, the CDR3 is TGTGCCAGCAGCGTCTTTCTCGATCAGCCCCAGCATTTT.

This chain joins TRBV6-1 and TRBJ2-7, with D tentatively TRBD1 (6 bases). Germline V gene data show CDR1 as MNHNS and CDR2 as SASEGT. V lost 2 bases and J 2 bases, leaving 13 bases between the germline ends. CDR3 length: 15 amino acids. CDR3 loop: CASSEPGDIPYEQYF. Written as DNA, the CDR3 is TGTGCCAGCAGTGAACCAGGGGATATCCCCTACGAGCAGTACTTC.

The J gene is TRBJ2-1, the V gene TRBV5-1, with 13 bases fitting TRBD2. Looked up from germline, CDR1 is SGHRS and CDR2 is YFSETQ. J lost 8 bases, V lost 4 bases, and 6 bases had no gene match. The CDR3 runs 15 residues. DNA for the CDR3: TGCGCCAGCAGCGTCGGGACTAGCGGGAATGATGAGCAGTTCTTC. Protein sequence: CASSVGTSGNDEQFF.

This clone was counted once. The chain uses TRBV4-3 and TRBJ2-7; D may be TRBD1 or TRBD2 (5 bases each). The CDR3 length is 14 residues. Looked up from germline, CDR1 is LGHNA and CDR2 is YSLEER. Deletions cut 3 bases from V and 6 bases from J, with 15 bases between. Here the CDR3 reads CASSHSTGTGEQYF. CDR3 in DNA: TGCGCCAGCAGCCATTCGACCGGGACCGGCGAGCAGTACTTC.

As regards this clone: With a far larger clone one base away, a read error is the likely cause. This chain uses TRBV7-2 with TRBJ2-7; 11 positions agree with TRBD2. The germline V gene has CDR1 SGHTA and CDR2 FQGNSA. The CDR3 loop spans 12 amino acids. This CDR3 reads CACSLASGRLYF. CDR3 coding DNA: TGTGCCTGCAGCTTAGCTAGCGGGAGGTTGTACTTC.

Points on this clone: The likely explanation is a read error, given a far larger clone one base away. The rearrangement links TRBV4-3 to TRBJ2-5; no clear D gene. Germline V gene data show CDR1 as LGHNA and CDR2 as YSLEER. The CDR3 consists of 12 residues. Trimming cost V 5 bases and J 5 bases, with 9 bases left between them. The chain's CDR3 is CASSSTGETQYF. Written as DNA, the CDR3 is TGCGCCAGCAGCTCCACTGGGGAGACCCAGTACTTC.

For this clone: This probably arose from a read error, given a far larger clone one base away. For the CDR3, the DNA is TGTGCCAGCAGCTTCGGCGGGAGGGCCCCGAAAGAGACCCAGTACTTC. It encodes CASSFGGRAPKETQYF. The V and J genes are TRBV5-4 and TRBJ2-5; TRBD2 matches 9 bases. The V segment lost 2 bases and the J segment 3 bases; nucleotides outside the gene matches: 8. The germline V gene has CDR1 SGHNT and CDR2 YYREEE (reference sequence). The CDR3 loop spans 16 amino acids.

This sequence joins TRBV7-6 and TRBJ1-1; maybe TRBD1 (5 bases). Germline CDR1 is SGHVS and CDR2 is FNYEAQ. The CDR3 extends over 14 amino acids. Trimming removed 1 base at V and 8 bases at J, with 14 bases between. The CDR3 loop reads CASSLGAGEGEAFF. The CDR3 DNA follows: TGTGCCAGCAGCTTAGGTGCCGGGGAGGGGGAAGCTTTCTTT. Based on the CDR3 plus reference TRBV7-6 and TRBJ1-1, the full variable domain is GAGVSQSPRYKVTKRGQDVALRCDPISGHVSLYWYRQALGQGPEFLTYFNYEAQQDKSGLPNDRFSAERPEGSISTLTIQRTEQRDSAMYRCASSLGAGEGEAFFGQGTRLTVV.

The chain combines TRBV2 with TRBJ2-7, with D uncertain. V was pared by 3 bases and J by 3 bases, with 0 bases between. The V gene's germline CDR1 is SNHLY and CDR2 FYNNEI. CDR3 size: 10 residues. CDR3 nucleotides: TGTGCCAGCAGTGACTACGAGCAGTACTTC. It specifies CASSDYEQYF.

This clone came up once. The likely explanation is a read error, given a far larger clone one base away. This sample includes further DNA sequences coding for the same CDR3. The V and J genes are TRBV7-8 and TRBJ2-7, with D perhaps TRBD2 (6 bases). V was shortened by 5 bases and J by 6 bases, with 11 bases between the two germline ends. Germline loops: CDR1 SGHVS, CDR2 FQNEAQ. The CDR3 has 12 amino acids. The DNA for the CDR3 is TGTGCCAGCAGCCACGGGGGTGGCGAGCAGTACTTC. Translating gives CASSHGGGEQYF. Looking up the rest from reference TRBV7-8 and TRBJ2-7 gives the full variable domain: GAGVSQSPRYKVAKRGQDVALRCDPISGHVSLFWYQQALGQGPEFLTYFQNEAQLDKSGLPSDRFFAERPEGSVSTLKIQRTQQEDSAVYLCASSHGGGEQYFGPGTRLTVT.

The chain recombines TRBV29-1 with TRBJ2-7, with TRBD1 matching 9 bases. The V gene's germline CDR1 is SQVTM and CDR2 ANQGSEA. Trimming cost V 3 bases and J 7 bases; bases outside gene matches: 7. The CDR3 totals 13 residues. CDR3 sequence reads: CSVDSGQGKEQYF. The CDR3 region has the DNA TGCAGCGTTGATTCTGGACAGGGGAAAGAGCAGTACTTC.

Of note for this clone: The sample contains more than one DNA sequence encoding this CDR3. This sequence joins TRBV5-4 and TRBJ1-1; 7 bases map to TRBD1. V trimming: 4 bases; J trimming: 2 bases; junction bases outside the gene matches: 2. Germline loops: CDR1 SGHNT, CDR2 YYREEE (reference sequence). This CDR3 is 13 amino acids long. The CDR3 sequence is CASSRGGNTEAFF. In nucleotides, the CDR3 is TGTGCCAGCAGCCGAGGGGGCAACACTGAAGCTTTCTTT.

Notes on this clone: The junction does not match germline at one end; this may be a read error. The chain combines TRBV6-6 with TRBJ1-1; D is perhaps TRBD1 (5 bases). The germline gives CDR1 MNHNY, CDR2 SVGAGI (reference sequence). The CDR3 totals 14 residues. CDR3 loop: CASSYPAGNSEAFF. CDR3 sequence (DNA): TGTGCCAGCAGTTATCCTGCAGGGAACTCTGAAGCTTTCTTT.

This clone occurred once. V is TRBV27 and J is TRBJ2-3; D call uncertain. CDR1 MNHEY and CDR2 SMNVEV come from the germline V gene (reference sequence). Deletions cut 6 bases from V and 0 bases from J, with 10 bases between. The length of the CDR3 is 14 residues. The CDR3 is CASRLAASTDTQYF. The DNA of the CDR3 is TGTGCCAGCAGACTGGCCGCTAGCACAGATACGCAGTATTTT.

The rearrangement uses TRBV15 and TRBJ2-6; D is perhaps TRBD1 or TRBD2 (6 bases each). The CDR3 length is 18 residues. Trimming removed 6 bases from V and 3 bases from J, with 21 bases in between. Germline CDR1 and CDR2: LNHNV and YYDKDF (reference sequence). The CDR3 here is CATRGEVGGALGANVLTF. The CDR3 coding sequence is TGTGCCACCAGGGGCGAGGTGGGGGGCGCTCTTGGGGCCAACGTCCTGACTTTC.

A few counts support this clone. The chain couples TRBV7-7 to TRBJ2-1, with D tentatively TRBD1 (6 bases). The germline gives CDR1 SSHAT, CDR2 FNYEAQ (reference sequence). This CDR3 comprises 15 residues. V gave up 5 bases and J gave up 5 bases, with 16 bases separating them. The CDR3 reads CASSVSRDTNNEQFF. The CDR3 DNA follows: TGTGCCAGCAGCGTCAGCCGGGACACAAACAATGAGCAGTTCTTC. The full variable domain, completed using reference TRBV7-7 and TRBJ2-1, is GAGVSQSPRYKVTKRGQDVTLRCDPISSHATLYWYQQALGQGPEFLTYFNYEAQPDKSGLPSDRFSAERPEGSISTLTIQRTEQRDSAMYRCASSVSRDTNNEQFFGPGTRLTVL.

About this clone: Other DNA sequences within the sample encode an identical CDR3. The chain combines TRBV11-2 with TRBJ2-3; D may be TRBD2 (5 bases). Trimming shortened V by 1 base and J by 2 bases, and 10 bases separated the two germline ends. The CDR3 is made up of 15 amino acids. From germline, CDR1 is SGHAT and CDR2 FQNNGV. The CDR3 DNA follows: TGTGCCAGCAGCTTAGGAGGCGGACTCACAGATACGCAGTATTTT. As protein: CASSLGGGLTDTQYF.

CDR3 sequence (DNA): TGTGCCAGCAAAGGGGCGGACGTGAACACTGAAGCTTTCTTT. This codes for CASKGADVNTEAFF. V gene TRBV6-4 combines with J gene TRBJ1-1; D may be TRBD1 (5 bases). The CDR3 runs 14 residues. V was cut by 7 bases and J by 0 bases, with 12 bases left in between. Germline assignment: CDR1 MRHNA and CDR2 SNTAGT.

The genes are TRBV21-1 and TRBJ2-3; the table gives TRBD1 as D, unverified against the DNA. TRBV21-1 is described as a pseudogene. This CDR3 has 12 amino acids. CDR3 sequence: CASSNPGQGKYF. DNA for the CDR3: TGTGCCAGCAGCAACCCGGGACAGGGGAAGTATTTT.

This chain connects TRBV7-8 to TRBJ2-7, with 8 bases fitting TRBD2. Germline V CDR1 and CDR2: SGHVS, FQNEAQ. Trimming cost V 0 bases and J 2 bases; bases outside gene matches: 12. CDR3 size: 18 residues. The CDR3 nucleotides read TGTGCCAGCAGCTTAGCACGGACTAGCCTAAAAAAAACCTACGAGCAGTACTTC. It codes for CASSLARTSLKKTYEQYF. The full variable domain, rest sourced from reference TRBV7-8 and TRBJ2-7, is GAGVSQSPRYKVAKRGQDVALRCDPISGHVSLFWYQQALGQGPEFLTYFQNEAQLDKSGLPSDRFFAERPEGSVSTLKIQRTQQEDSAVYLCASSLARTSLKKTYEQYFGPGTRLTVT.

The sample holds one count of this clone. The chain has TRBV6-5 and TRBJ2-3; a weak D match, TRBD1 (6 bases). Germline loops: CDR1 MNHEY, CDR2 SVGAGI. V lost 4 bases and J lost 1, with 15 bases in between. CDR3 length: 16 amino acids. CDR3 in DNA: TGTGCCAGCAGTTCCGGCAGGGGACGGGGCACAGATACGCAGTATTTT. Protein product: CASSSGRGRGTDTQYF.

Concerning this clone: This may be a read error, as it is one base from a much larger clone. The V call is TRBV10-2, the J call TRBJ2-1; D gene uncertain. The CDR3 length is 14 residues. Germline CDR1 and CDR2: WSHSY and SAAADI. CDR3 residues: CAGSDLLLVTEQFF. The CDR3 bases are TGCGCCGGCAGTGACCTACTCTTAGTTACCGAGCAGTTCTTC.

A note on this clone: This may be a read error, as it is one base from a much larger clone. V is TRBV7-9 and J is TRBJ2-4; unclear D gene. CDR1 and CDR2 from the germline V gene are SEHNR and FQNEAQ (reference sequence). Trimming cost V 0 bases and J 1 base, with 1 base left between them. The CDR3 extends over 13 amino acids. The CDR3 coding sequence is TGTGCCAGCAGCTTAGCGGCCAAAAACATTCAGTACTTC. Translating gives CASSLAAKNIQYF.

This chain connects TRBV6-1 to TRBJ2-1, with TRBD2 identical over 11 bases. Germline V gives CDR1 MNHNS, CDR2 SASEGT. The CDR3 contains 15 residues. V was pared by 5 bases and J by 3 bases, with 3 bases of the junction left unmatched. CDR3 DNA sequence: TGTGCCAGCAGTAAGGGACTAGCGGACTACAATGAGCAGTTCTTC. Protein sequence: CASSKGLADYNEQFF.

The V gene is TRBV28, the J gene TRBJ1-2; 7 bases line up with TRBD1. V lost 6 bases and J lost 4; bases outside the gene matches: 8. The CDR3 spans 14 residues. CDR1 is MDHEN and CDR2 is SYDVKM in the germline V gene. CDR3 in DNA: TGTGCCAGCAGGTTAGAGGGGGCAGGCTATGGCTACACCTTC. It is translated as CASRLEGAGYGYTF.

The CDR3 DNA follows: TGTGCCAGCAGCTTAGACAGGGGGCGAGGCTACACCTTC. The encoded protein is CASSLDRGRGYTF. The rearrangement uses TRBV11-2 and TRBJ1-2, with 8 bases identical to TRBD1. CDR3 size: 13 residues. CDR1 is SGHAT and CDR2 is FQNNGV in the germline V gene. The ends lost 0 bases at V and 8 bases at J; junction bases unmatched: 2. The whole variable domain, filled in from reference TRBV11-2 and TRBJ1-2, reads EAGVAQSPRYKIIEKRQSVAFWCNPISGHATLYWYQQILGQGPKLLIQFQNNGVVDDSQLPKDRFSAERLKGVDSTLKIQPAKLEDSAVYLCASSLDRGRGYTFGSGTRLTVV.

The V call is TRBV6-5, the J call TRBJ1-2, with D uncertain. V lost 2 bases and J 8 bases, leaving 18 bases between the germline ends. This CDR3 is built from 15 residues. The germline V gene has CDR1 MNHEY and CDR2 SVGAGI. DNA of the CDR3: TGTGCCAGCAGTTACGTCTCCCTGGGGTTGGGGGGCTACACCTTC. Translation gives CASSYVSLGLGGYTF.

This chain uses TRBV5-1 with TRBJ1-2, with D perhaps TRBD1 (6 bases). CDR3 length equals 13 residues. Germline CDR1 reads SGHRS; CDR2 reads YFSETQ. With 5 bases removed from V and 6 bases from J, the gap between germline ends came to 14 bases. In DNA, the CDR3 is TGCGCCAGCAGAGAAACGGGGGGCGATGGCTACACCTTC. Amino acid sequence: CASRETGGDGYTF.

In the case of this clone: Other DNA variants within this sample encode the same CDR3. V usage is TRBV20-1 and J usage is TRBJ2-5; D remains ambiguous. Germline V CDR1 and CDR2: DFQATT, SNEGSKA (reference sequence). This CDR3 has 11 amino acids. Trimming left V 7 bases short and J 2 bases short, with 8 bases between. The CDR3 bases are TGCAGTGGGCAAACGCAAGAGACCCAGTACTTC. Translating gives CSGQTQETQYF.

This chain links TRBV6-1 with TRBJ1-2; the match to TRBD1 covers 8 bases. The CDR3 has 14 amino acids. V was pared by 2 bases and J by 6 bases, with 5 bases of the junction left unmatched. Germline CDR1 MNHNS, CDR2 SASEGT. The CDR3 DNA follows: TGTGCCAGCAGTGAATGGACAGGGTCAAATGGCTACACCTTC. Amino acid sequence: CASSEWTGSNGYTF.